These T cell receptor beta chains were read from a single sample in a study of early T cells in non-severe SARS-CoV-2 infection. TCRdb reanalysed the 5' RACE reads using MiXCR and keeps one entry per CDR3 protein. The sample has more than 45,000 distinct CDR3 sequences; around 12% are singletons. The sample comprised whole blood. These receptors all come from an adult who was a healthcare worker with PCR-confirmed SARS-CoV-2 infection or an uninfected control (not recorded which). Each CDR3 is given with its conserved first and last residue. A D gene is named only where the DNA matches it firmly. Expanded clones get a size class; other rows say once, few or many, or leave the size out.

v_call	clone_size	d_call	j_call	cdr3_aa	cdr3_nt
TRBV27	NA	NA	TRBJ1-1	CASRALGPSNTEAFF	TGTGCCAGCAGGGCCTTAGGGCCCAGTAACACTGAAGCTTTCTTT
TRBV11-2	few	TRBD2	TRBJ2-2	CASSKGLAGVNTGELFF	TGTGCCAGCAGCAAGGGACTAGCGGGAGTAAACACCGGGGAGCTGTTTTTT
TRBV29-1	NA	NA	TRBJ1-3	CSATDRTSGNTIYF	TGCAGCGCCACGGACAGAACCTCTGGAAACACCATATATTTT
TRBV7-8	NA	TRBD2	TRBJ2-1	CTSSLGLVGGYEQFF	TGTACCAGCAGCTTAGGACTAGTTGGTGGGTATGAGCAGTTCTTC
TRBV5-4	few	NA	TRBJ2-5	CASSLVSGMIGETQYF	TGTGCCAGCAGCTTAGTCAGCGGAATGATAGGAGAGACCCAGTACTTC
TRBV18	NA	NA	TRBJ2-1	CASSIGGSYNEQFF	TGTGCCAGCTCAATAGGGGGCTCCTACAATGAGCAGTTCTTC
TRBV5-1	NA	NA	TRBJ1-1	CASSPRERVTEAFF	TGCGCCAGCAGCCCCAGGGAGAGGGTGACTGAAGCTTTCTTT
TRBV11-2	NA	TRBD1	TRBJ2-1	CASSLGTGLYNEQFF	TGTGCCAGCAGCTTGGGGACAGGGCTCTACAATGAGCAGTTCTTC
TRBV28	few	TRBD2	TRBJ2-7	CASSSLGGGSGSRYEQYF	TGTGCCAGCAGTTCCCTCGGGGGGGGTAGCGGGAGTAGGTACGAGCAGTACTTC
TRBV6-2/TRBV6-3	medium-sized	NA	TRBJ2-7	CASSEGPTSYEQYF	TGTGCCAGCAGTGAGGGACCCACTTCCTACGAGCAGTACTTC
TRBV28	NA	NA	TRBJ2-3	CASSLGGSAFGTDTQYF	TGTGCCAGCAGTTTAGGTGGATCAGCGTTCGGCACAGATACGCAGTATTTT
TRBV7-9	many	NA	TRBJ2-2	CASSLEEPGELFF	TGTGCCAGCAGCTTGGAAGAACCGGGGGAGCTGTTTTTT
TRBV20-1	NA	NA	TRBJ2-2	CSAIGGMGTGELFF	TGCAGTGCTATAGGGGGGATGGGCACCGGGGAGCTGTTTTTT
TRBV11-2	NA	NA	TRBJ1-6	CASSLSQTNNSPLHF	TGTGCCAGCAGCTTGTCACAGACAAATAATTCACCCCTCCACTTT
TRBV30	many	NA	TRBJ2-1	CAWSASGNEQFF	TGTGCCTGGAGTGCCAGCGGTAATGAGCAGTTCTTC
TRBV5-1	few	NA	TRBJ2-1	CASSLVVRGSYNEQFF	TGCGCCAGCAGCTTGGTGGTGCGGGGCTCCTACAATGAGCAGTTCTTC
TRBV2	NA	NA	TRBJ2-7	CASSLQGWEQYF	TGTGCCAGCAGTCTCCAAGGCTGGGAGCAGTACTTC
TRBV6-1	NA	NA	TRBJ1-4	CASTGENEKLFF	TGTGCCAGCACGGGGGAAAATGAAAAACTGTTTTTT
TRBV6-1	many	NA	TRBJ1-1	CASSEGRNTEAFF	TGTGCCAGCAGTGAAGGGAGGAACACTGAAGCTTTCTTT
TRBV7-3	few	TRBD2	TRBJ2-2	CASSLIRSGRENTGELFF	TGTGCCAGCAGCCTAATCCGCAGCGGGAGGGAGAACACCGGGGAGCTGTTTTTT
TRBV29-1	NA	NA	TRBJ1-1	CSGREDTEAFF	TGCAGCGGCAGGGAGGACACTGAAGCTTTCTTT
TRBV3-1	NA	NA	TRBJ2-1	CASSRPDEPDSSYNEQFF	TGTGCCAGCAGCCGGCCCGATGAGCCGGACAGCTCCTACAATGAGCAGTTCTTC
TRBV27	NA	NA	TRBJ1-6	CASSLGANSPLHF	TGTGCCAGCAGCCTAGGGGCGAATTCACCCCTCCACTTT
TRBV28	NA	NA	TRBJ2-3	CASGQASILTDTQYF	TGTGCCTCCGGGCAGGCCTCCATCCTCACAGATACGCAGTATTTT
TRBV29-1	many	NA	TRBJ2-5	CSVYQGSETQYF	TGCAGCGTTTATCAAGGCAGCGAGACCCAGTACTTC
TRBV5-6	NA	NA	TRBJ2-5	CASSSYQVQTQYF	TGTGCCAGCAGCTCTTATCAAGTCCAAACCCAGTACTTC
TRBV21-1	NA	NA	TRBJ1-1	CASSKSPPHGYEAFF	TGTGCCAGCAGCAAATCCCCCCCCCATGGGTATGAAGCTTTCTTT
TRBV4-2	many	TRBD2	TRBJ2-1	CASSQTPGLAGENEQFF	TGTGCCAGCAGCCAAACCCCGGGACTAGCGGGAGAGAATGAGCAGTTCTTC
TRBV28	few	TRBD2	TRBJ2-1	CASRATSGRSSYNEQFF	TGTGCCAGCAGGGCGACTAGCGGGAGGTCCTCCTACAATGAGCAGTTCTTC
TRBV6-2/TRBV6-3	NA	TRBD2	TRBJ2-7	CASSTSGTSSEQYF	TGTGCCAGCAGTACTTCCGGGACTAGCTCTGAGCAGTACTTC
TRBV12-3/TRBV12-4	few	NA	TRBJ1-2	CASSLDPNSLYGYTF	TGTGCCAGCAGTTTAGATCCGAATTCCCTCTATGGCTACACCTTC
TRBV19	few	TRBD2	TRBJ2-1	CASSSPPGLNNNEQFF	TGTGCCAGTAGTTCACCCCCGGGACTAAACAACAATGAGCAGTTCTTC
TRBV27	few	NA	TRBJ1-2	CASWPGGAYGYTF	TGTGCCAGCTGGCCCGGAGGTGCCTATGGCTACACCTTC
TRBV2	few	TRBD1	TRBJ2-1	CASLGQGYNEQFF	TGTGCCAGCCTGGGACAGGGCTACAATGAGCAGTTCTTC
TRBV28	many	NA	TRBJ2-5	CASSPPGQETQYF	TGTGCCAGCAGCCCACCTGGCCAAGAGACCCAGTACTTC
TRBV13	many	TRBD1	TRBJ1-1	CASSLGEGANTEAFF	TGTGCCAGCAGCTTAGGAGAGGGGGCGAACACTGAAGCTTTCTTT
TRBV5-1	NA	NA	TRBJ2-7	CASIQDGDEQYF	TGCGCCAGCATACAGGACGGGGACGAGCAGTACTTC
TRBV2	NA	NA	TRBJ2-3	CASKLAGTDTQYF	TGTGCCAGCAAGCTAGCTGGCACAGATACGCAGTATTTT
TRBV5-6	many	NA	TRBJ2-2	CASSSLWKLNTGELFF	TGTGCCAGCAGCTCGCTGTGGAAATTGAACACCGGGGAGCTGTTTTTT
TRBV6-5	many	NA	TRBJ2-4	CASSYSDKNIQYF	TGTGCCAGCAGTTATTCGGACAAAAACATTCAGTACTTC
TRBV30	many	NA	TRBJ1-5	CAWSVGGSNQPQHF	TGTGCCTGGAGTGTGGGAGGGTCGAATCAGCCCCAGCATTTT
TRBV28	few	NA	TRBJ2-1	CASRGTFEQFF	TGTGCCAGCAGAGGGACGTTCGAGCAGTTCTTC
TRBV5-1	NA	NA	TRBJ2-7	CASSLGGGPGLEQYF	TGCGCCAGCAGCTTGGGAGGGGGGCCTGGCCTGGAGCAGTACTTC
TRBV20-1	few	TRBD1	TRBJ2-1	CSAQTGSSEQFF	TGCAGTGCCCAGACAGGGAGCAGTGAGCAGTTCTTC
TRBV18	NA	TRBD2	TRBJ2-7	CASSPSGLFQYEQYF	TGTGCCAGCTCACCTAGCGGGCTGTTCCAGTACGAGCAGTACTTC
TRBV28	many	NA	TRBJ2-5	CASSFTGTQYF	TGTGCCAGCAGTTTCACAGGGACCCAGTACTTC
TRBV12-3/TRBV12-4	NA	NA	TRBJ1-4	CASSLGEKLFF	TGTGCCAGCAGTTTGGGGGAAAAACTGTTTTTT
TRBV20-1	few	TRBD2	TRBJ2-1	CSARVRWRLAADNEQFF	TGCAGTGCTAGAGTCAGATGGCGACTAGCGGCAGACAATGAGCAGTTCTTC
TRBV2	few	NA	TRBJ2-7	CASIRDPKGSYEQYF	TGTGCCAGCATTCGAGACCCGAAAGGCTCCTACGAGCAGTACTTC
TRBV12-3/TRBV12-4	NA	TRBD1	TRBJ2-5	CASSPQGGETQYF	TGTGCCAGCAGTCCACAGGGGGGAGAGACCCAGTACTTC
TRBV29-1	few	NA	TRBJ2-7	CSVAQGIREQYF	TGCAGCGTTGCACAGGGAATCCGCGAGCAGTACTTC
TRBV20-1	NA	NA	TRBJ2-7	CSVSTPGLDYEQYF	TGCAGTGTCTCGACTCCCGGCCTGGATTACGAGCAGTACTTC
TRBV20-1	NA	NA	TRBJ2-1	CSARDGVTNEQFF	TGCAGTGCTAGAGATGGGGTGACCAATGAGCAGTTCTTC
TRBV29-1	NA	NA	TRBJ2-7	CSVEGGQFSSYEQYF	TGCAGCGTTGAAGGGGGACAATTCAGCTCCTACGAGCAGTACTTC
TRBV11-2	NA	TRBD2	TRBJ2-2	CASKELAGAPGELFF	TGTGCCAGCAAGGAACTAGCGGGAGCTCCGGGGGAGCTGTTTTTT
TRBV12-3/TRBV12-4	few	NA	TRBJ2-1	CASSLEWASYNEQFF	TGTGCCAGCAGTTTAGAGTGGGCCTCCTACAATGAGCAGTTCTTC
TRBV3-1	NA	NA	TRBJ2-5	CASRDTEETQYF	TGTGCCAGCAGGGACACCGAAGAGACCCAGTACTTC
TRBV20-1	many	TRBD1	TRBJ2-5	CSARPGQGKETQYF	TGCAGTGCTAGGCCGGGACAGGGAAAGGAGACCCAGTACTTC
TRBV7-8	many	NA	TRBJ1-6	CASSPRTGADYSPLHF	TGTGCCAGCAGCCCGCGTACCGGAGCGGACTATTCACCCCTCCACTTT